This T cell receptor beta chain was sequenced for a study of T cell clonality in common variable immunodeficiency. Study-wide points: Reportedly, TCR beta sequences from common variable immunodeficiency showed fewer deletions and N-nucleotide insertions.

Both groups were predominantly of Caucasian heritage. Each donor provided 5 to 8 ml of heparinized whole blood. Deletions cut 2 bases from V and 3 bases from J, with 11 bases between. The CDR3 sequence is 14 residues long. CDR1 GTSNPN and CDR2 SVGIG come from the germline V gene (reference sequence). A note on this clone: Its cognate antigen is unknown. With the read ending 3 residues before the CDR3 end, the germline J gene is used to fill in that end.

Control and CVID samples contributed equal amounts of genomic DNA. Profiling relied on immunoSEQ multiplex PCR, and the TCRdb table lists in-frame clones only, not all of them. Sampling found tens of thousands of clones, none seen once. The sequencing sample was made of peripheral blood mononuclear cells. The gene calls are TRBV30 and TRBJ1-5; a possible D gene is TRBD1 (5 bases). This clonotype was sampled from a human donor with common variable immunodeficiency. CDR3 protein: CAWSFRQYNQPQHF. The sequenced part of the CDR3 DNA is TGTGCCTGGAGTTTTAGACAGTACAATCAGCCC.